These 10 T cell receptor beta chains were sequenced from one sample in a study of cytomegalovirus exposure and HLA in healthy donors (dated by TCRdb to 2017 to 2019). The protocol used for the library was the immunoSEQ multiplex PCR assay. Held by TCRdb, this immuneACCESS table contains in-frame sequences only and omits some clones. Under half of the omission traces to an unresolved V gene where checked; the cause of the rest is unknown. The sample table holds about 130,000 clones, of which approximately 91% were seen once. The ten most abundant clones make up approximately 2% of the sample. The sequencing sample was made of PBMCs. The receptors originated from a woman between 18 and 29 years old in good health and CMV-seronegative.

This clone was counted only a few times. V is TRBV27 and J is TRBJ2-1, with 8 bases fitting TRBD2. CDR1 MNHEY and CDR2 SMNVEV come from the germline V gene (reference sequence). The CDR3 contains 14 residues. The V segment lost 7 bases and the J segment 4 bases; nucleotides outside the gene matches: 6. CDR3: CASMAGGAYNEQFF. The CDR3 DNA follows: TGTGCCAGCATGGCGGGAGGTGCGTACAATGAGCAGTTCTTC.

The chain uses TRBV18 and TRBJ1-1; D is perhaps TRBD1 (5 bases). The CDR3 length is 12 residues. V lost 4 bases, J lost 3 bases, and 6 bases lay in between. CDR1 is KGHSH and CDR2 is LQKENI in the germline V gene. The CDR3 nucleotides read TGTGCCAGCTCACGGGGGGACACTGAAGCTTTCTTT. It specifies CASSRGDTEAFF. The complete variable domain, with remaining parts taken from reference TRBV18 and TRBJ1-1, reads NAGVMQNPRHLVRRRGQEARLRCSPMKGHSHVYWYRQLPEEGLKFMVYLQKENIIDESGMPKERFSAEFPKEGPSILRIQQVVRGDSAAYFCASSRGDTEAFFGQGTRLTVV.

The chain uses TRBV5-6 and TRBJ2-5, with a weak D call TRBD2 (5 bases). CDR1 and CDR2 from the germline V gene are SGHDT and YYEEEE. The CDR3 is 13 amino acids. V shed 3 bases and J shed 6 bases, with 12 bases lying between them. CDR3 coding DNA: TGTGCCAGCAGCTCCTACCTCGGGAAGACCCAGTACTTC. It encodes CASSSYLGKTQYF.

V is TRBV27 and J is TRBJ2-7; weak D call: TRBD2 (6 bases). Trimming took off 6 bases at V and 3 bases at J, with 18 bases between the two ends. The CDR3 sequence is 15 residues long. The germline V gene has CDR1 MNHEY and CDR2 SMNVEV (reference sequence). CDR3: CASREGSGWVYEQYF. The CDR3 DNA sequence: TGTGCCAGCAGGGAGGGCAGCGGGTGGGTCTACGAGCAGTACTTC.

The rearrangement joins TRBV18 to TRBJ1-2, with TRBD1 matching over 7 bases. Germline lookup yields CDR1 KGHSH and CDR2 LQKENI. The CDR3 runs 14 residues. Trimming at V came to 6 bases and at J to 4 bases, leaving 8 bases not matched to a gene. The CDR3 is CASSPRQGGYGYTF. The CDR3 DNA reads as TGTGCCAGCTCGCCTAGACAGGGTGGCTATGGCTACACCTTC.

The CDR3 DNA follows: TGTGCCAGCAGTAGTCCGCCTATAGTCAACTATGGCTACACCTTC. Translation: CASSSPPIVNYGYTF. The chain joins TRBV28 to TRBJ1-2; D remains unclear. V was trimmed by 5 bases and J by 2 bases, leaving 15 bases between them. This CDR3 region has 15 residues. Germline V CDR1 and CDR2: MDHEN, SYDVKM.

This chain connects TRBV7-9 to TRBJ1-1; D not certain. This CDR3 is built from 14 residues. V was clipped by 5 bases and J by 2 bases, with 12 bases between them. Germline V gene data show CDR1 as SEHNR and CDR2 as FQNEAQ (reference sequence). CDR3 sequence reads: CASSPRDTNTEAFF. The CDR3 nucleotides are TGTGCCAGCAGCCCTCGAGATACCAACACTGAAGCTTTCTTT.

V gene TRBV29-1 combines with J gene TRBJ2-1; D is perhaps TRBD1 (7 bases). From germline, CDR1 is SQVTM and CDR2 ANQGSEA. V was pared by 6 bases and J by 0 bases, with 15 bases between. CDR3 length: 15 residues. As DNA, the CDR3 is TGCAGCGTCTCAGGGGGGACACTCTCCTACAATGAGCAGTTCTTC. It codes for CSVSGGTLSYNEQFF.

V usage is TRBV7-2 and J usage is TRBJ2-1, with 7 bases matching TRBD2. The length of the CDR3 is 14 residues. Germline CDR1 SGHTA, CDR2 FQGNSA. The trim removed 5 bases at V and 8 bases at J, leaving 9 bases unmatched. The CDR3 nucleotides are TGTGCCAGCAGCCAACCACCCCTAGCGGATGAGCAGTTCTTC. Amino acids: CASSQPPLADEQFF.

The V call is TRBV4-1, the J call TRBJ1-1; 10 nucleotides agree with TRBD1. The CDR3 length is 16 residues. The ends lost 5 bases at V and 1 base at J; junction bases unmatched: 7. The V gene's germline CDR1 is MGHRA and CDR2 YSYEKL. DNA for the CDR3: TGCGCCAGCAGCGCCGGGACAGGGGCTACGAACACTGAAGCTTTCTTT. It specifies CASSAGTGATNTEAFF.